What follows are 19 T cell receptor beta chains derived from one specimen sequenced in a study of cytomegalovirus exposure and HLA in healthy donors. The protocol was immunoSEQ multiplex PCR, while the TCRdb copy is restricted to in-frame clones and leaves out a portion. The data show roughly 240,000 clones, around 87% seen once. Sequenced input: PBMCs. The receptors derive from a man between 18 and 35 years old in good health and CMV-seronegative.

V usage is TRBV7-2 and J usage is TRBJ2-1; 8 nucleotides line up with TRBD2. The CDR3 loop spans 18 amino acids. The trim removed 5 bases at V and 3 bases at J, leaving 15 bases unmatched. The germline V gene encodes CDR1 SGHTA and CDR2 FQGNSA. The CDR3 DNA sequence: TGTGCCAGCAGCCCAAGCGGGGGTTGGGGCCTTGTCTACAATGAGCAGTTCTTC. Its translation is CASSPSGGWGLVYNEQFF. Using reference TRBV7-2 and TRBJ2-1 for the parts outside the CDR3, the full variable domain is GAGVSQSPSNKVTEKGKDVELRCDPISGHTALYWYRQSLGQGLEFLIYFQGNSAPDKSGLPSDRFSAERTGGSVSTLTIQRTQQEDSAVYLCASSPSGGWGLVYNEQFFGPGTRLTVL.

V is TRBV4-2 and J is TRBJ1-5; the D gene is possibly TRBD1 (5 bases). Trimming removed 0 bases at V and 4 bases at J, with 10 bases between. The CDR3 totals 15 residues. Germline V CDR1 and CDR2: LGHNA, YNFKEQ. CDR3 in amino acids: CASSQDGGTNQPQHF. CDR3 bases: TGTGCCAGCAGCCAAGATGGTGGGACTAATCAGCCCCAGCATTTT.

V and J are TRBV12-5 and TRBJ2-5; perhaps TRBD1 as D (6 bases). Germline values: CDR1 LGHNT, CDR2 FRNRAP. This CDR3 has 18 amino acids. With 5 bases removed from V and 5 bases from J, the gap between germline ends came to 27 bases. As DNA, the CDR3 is TGTGCTAGTGGTCCACGCTCCTTGGGGGCAGGGTCTGCGGAGACCCAGTACTTC. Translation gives CASGPRSLGAGSAETQYF.

The CDR3 DNA follows: TGTGCCTGCATCCTCCCGGGGGAGCGCTACAATGAGCAGTTCTTC. Amino acids: CACILPGERYNEQFF. This chain uses TRBV30 with TRBJ2-1; weak D call: TRBD2 (6 bases). The CDR3 is 15 residues long. V was shortened by 6 bases and J by 3 bases, with 18 bases between the two germline ends. CDR1 and CDR2 (germline): GTSNPN, SVGIG (reference sequence). Full variable domain (remainder filled in from reference TRBV30 and TRBJ2-1): SQTIHQWPATLVQPVGSPLSLECTVEGTSNPNLYWYRQAAGRGLQLLFYSVGIGQISSEVPQNLSASRPQDRQFILSSKKLLLSDSGFYLCACILPGERYNEQFFGPGTRLTVL.

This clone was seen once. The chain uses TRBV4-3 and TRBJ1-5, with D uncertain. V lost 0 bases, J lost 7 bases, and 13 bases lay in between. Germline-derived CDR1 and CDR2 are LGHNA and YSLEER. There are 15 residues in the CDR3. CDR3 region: CASSQDRGDYQPQHF. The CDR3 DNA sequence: TGCGCCAGCAGCCAAGATCGTGGCGACTACCAGCCCCAGCATTTT.

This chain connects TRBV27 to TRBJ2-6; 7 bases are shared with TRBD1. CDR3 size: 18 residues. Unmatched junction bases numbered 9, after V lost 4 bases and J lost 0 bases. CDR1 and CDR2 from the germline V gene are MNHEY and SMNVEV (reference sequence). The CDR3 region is CASSSDRVLSSGANVLTF. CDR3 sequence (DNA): TGTGCCAGCAGTTCCGACAGGGTACTTTCCTCTGGGGCCAACGTCCTGACTTTC.

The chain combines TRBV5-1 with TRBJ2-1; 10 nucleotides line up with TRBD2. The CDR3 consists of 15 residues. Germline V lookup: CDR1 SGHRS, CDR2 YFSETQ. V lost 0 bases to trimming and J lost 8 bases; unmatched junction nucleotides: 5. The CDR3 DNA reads TGCGCCAGCAGCTTGGAACTAGCGGGATATGATGAGCAGTTCTTC. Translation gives CASSLELAGYDEQFF. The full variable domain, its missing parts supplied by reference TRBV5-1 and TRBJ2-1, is KAGVTQTPRYLIKTRGQQVTLSCSPISGHRSVSWYQQTPGQGLQFLFEYFSETQRNKGNFPGRFSGRQFSNSRSEMNVSTLELGDSALYLCASSLELAGYDEQFFGPGTRLTVL.

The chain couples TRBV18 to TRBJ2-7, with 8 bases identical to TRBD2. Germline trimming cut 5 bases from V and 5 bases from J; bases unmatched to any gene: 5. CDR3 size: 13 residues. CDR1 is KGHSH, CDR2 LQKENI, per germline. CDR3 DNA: TGTGCCAGCTCAGACGGGGGGGGAAACGAGCAGTACTTC. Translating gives CASSDGGGNEQYF.

CDR3 residues: CASSLTGYGYTF. In DNA form, the CDR3 reads TGTGCCAGCAGCTTGACAGGATATGGCTACACCTTC. V usage is TRBV7-2 and J usage is TRBJ1-2, with a possible D match to TRBD1 (6 bases). Germline loops: CDR1 SGHTA, CDR2 FQGNSA. The V end was cut by 3 bases, the J end by 5 bases, with 7 bases between. The length of the CDR3 is 12 residues.

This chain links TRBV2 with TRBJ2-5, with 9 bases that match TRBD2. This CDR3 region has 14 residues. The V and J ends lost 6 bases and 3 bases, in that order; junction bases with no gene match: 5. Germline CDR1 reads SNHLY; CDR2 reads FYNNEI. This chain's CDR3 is CASRREGREETQYF. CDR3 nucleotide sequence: TGTGCCAGCAGGCGGGAGGGCCGGGAAGAGACCCAGTACTTC.

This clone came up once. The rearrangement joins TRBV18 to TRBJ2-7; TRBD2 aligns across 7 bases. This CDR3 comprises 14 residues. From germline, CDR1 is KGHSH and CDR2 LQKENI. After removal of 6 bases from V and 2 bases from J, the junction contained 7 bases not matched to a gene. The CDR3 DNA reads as TGTGCCAGCTCGCCTGTCAGCGGGACCTACGAGCAGTACTTC. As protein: CASSPVSGTYEQYF.

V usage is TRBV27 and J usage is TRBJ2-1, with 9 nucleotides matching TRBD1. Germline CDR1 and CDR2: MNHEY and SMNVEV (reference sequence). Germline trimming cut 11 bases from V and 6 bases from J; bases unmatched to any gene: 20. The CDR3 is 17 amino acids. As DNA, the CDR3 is TGTGCCTGCCAATCGACCGCGGGGGACAGGGTCATCAATGAGCAGTTCTTC. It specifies CACQSTAGDRVINEQFF.

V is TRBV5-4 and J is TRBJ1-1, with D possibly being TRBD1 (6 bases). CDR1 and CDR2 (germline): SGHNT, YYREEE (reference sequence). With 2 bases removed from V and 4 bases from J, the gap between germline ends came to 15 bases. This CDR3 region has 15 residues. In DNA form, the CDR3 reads TGTGCCAGCAGCTTACCTTCAGGGGCTTTCACTGAAGCTTTCTTT. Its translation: CASSLPSGAFTEAFF.

The CDR3 reads CASSSRQQGPSPTQYF. The CDR3 DNA follows: TGTGCCAGCAGCTCTCGTCAACAGGGCCCCTCCCCGACCCAGTACTTC. The gene calls are TRBV5-4 and TRBJ2-5, with D tentatively TRBD1 (6 bases). CDR1 is SGHNT, CDR2 YYREEE, per germline (reference sequence). Trimming removed 3 bases from V and 7 bases from J, with 22 bases in between. The CDR3 sequence is 16 residues long.

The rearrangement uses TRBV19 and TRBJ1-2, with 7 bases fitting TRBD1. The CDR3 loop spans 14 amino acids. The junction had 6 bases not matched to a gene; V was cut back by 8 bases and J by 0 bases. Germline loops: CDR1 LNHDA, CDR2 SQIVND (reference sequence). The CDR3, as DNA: TGTGCCAGTTCGATAGACAGGGCTAACTATGGCTACACCTTC. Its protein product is CASSIDRANYGYTF.

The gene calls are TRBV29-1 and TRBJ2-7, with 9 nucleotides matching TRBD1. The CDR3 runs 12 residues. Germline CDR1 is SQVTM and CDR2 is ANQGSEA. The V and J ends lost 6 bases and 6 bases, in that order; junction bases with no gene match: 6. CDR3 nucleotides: TGCAGCGTGTGGACAGGGGCAGGCGAGCAGTACTTC. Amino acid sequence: CSVWTGAGEQYF.

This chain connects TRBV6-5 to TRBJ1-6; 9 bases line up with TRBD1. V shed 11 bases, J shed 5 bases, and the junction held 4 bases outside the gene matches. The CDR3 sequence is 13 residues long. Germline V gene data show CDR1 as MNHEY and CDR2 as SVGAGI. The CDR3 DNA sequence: TGTGCCGTGGGGACAGGGAATAATTCACCCCTCCACTTT. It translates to CAVGTGNNSPLHF.

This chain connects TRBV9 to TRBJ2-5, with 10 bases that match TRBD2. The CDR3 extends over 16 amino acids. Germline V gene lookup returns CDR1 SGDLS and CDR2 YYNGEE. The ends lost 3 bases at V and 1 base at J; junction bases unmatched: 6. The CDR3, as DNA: TGTGCCAGCAGCGCCCAGACTAGCGGGCCCCAAGAGACCCAGTACTTC. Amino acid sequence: CASSAQTSGPQETQYF.

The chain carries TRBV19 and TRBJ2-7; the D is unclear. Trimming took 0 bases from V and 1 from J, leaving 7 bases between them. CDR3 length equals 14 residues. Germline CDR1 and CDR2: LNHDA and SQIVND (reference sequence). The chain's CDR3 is CASSIELESYEQYF. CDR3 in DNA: TGTGCCAGTAGTATAGAATTAGAATCCTACGAGCAGTACTTC. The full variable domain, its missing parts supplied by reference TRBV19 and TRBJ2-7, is DGGITQSPKYLFRKEGQNVTLSCEQNLNHDAMYWYRQDPGQGLRLIYYSQIVNDFQKGDIAEGYSVSREKKESFPLTVTSAQKNPTAFYLCASSIELESYEQYFGPGTRLTVT.